The 27 T cell receptor beta chains given below trace back to one sample, sequenced in a study of identical twins. A single record per CDR3 protein comes from TCRdb applying MiXCR to the 5' RACE reads. The repertoire consists of just under 550,000 distinct CDR3 sequences, with 13% to 15% occurring once and the leading ten covering roughly 0.46%. These data are also associated with another study on yellow fever vaccine responses in identical twins.

Sequenced: CD4+ T cells sorted from blood. Source of these receptors: a young woman in good health.

This clonotype was picked up a small number of times. The chain uses TRBV15 and TRBJ2-1; D tentatively fits TRBD1 or TRBD2 (5 bases each). Germline lookup yields CDR1 LNHNV and CDR2 YYDKDF (reference sequence). The CDR3 has 13 amino acids. With 0 bases removed from V and 15 bases from J, the gap between germline ends came to 15 bases. CDR3 loop: CATSREGRVRVFF. CDR3 sequence (DNA): TGTGCCACCAGCAGAGAGGGGCGGGTGCGTGTGTTCTTC.

This rearrangement joins TRBV6-1 to TRBJ2-2; no clear D. V lost 1 base and J 4 bases, leaving 7 bases between the germline ends. The germline CDR1 and CDR2 sequences are MNHNS and SASEGT. This CDR3 region has 14 residues. The CDR3 sequence: CASSEGPITGELFF. The CDR3 DNA follows: TGTGCCAGCAGTGAAGGTCCGATCACCGGGGAGCTGTTTTTT.

The rearrangement uses TRBV28 and TRBJ2-5, with D possibly TRBD1 on 5 matching bases. Germline V gene lookup returns CDR1 MDHEN and CDR2 SYDVKM. Trimming shortened V by 3 bases and J by 2 bases, and 10 bases separated the two germline ends. The CDR3 loop spans 14 amino acids. The CDR3 protein is CASSFRQGQETQYF. In DNA, the CDR3 is TGTGCCAGCAGTTTTCGGCAGGGACAAGAGACCCAGTACTTC.

This clonotype showed up just a few times. The CDR3 loop reads CASSPWTGPSYEQYF. In DNA, the CDR3 is TGCGCCAGCAGCCCCTGGACAGGTCCCTCCTACGAGCAGTACTTC. The chain recombines TRBV5-1 with TRBJ2-7, with 7 bases that match TRBD1. The CDR3 contains 15 residues. The germline CDR1 and CDR2 sequences are SGHRS and YFSETQ. The ends lost 4 bases at V and 0 bases at J; junction bases unmatched: 7. Full variable domain (outside the CDR3, taken from reference TRBV5-1 and TRBJ2-7): KAGVTQTPRYLIKTRGQQVTLSCSPISGHRSVSWYQQTPGQGLQFLFEYFSETQRNKGNFPGRFSGRQFSNSRSEMNVSTLELGDSALYLCASSPWTGPSYEQYFGPGTRLTVT.

V usage is TRBV3-1 and J usage is TRBJ2-1; 8 bases are a match to TRBD2. The CDR3 contains 14 residues. The V segment lost 3 bases and the J segment 9 bases; nucleotides outside the gene matches: 7. CDR1 LGHDT and CDR2 YNNKEL come from the germline V gene (reference sequence). CDR3 DNA sequence: TGTGCCAGCAGCCATCCGGGGGGGCCGGTTGAGCAGTTCTTC. Its protein product is CASSHPGGPVEQFF.

V usage is TRBV4-1 and J usage is TRBJ1-5, with D possibly matching TRBD1 (6 bases). Germline V gene sequence: CDR1 MGHRA, CDR2 YSYEKL. Trimming cost V 5 bases and J 3 bases, with 11 bases left between them. This CDR3 is 14 amino acids long. The CDR3: CASSATGPNQPQHF. The CDR3 DNA reads as TGCGCCAGCAGCGCGACAGGTCCCAATCAGCCCCAGCATTTT.

A few counts support this clonotype. The chain couples TRBV20-1 to TRBJ2-4, with D perhaps TRBD2 (6 bases). In germline, CDR1 is DFQATT, CDR2 SNEGSKA (reference sequence). Trimming cost V 5 bases and J 6 bases, with 11 bases left between them. This CDR3 spans 12 amino acids. The DNA of the CDR3 is TGCAGTGCTCAGATGGGGGGAAACATTCAGTACTTC. It is translated as CSAQMGGNIQYF.

V is TRBV12-3 or TRBV12-4 and J is TRBJ1-5, with 10 bases identical to TRBD1. J was trimmed by 7 bases and V by 1 base; bases with no gene match: 4. The CDR3 totals 15 residues. CDR3 sequence: CASSLGQGAEQPQHF. CDR3 DNA sequence: TGTGCCAGCAGTTTAGGACAGGGGGCAGAACAGCCCCAGCATTTT.

In this sample, this clonotype turned up a few times. CDR3 sequence (DNA): TGCAGTGCTAGGGGCAACGAGAAGGGCAATCAGCCCCAGCATTTT. As protein: CSARGNEKGNQPQHF. The chain is built from TRBV20-1 and TRBJ1-5; no firm D call. The V end lost 3 bases, the J end lost 2 bases, and 14 bases lay between the germline ends. CDR1 is DFQATT and CDR2 is SNEGSKA in the germline V gene (reference sequence). CDR3 length: 15 amino acids.

This clonotype was observed a few times. The rearrangement uses TRBV9 and TRBJ2-3; 8 positions match TRBD2. Trimming took 3 bases from V and 0 from J; bases not matched to a gene: 6. Germline V CDR1 and CDR2: SGDLS, YYNGEE. The CDR3 is 16 residues long. The CDR3 loop reads CASSGTGTRSTDTQYF. The CDR3 nucleotides read TGTGCCAGCAGCGGAACCGGGACTAGAAGCACAGATACGCAGTATTTT.

The chain couples TRBV14 to TRBJ2-5; D uncertain. This CDR3 has 14 residues. V was trimmed by 5 bases and J by 7 bases, leaving 17 bases between them. Looked up from germline, CDR1 is SGHDN and CDR2 is FVKESK. CDR3 sequence: CASSSVPKTGTQYF. CDR3 coding DNA: TGTGCCAGCAGCTCCGTACCTAAAACGGGGACCCAGTACTTC.

This clonotype was detected a few times. The chain combines TRBV5-1 with TRBJ2-2, with a weak D call TRBD1 (5 bases). CDR1 and CDR2 from the germline V gene are SGHRS and YFSETQ. The CDR3 spans 17 residues. V lost 1 base and J lost 2, with 15 bases in between. The CDR3 protein is CASSLRQPAINTGELFF. CDR3 nucleotides: TGCGCCAGCAGCTTGCGACAGCCCGCGATTAACACCGGGGAGCTGTTTTTT.

This clonotype appeared a few times. The genes are TRBV13 and TRBJ2-7; TRBD1 might be the D (5 bases). Germline-derived CDR1 and CDR2 are PRHDT and FYEKMQ (reference sequence). The CDR3 is 16 residues long. V was shortened by 5 bases and J by 3 bases, with 20 bases between the two germline ends. CDR3 sequence reads: CASSPNGAERGYEQYF. CDR3 sequence (DNA): TGTGCCAGCAGCCCCAATGGGGCGGAAAGGGGCTACGAGCAGTACTTC.

Only a few counts were recorded for this clonotype. The V and J genes are TRBV2 and TRBJ1-4; D may be TRBD1 (6 bases). The V gene's germline CDR1 is SNHLY and CDR2 FYNNEI. The CDR3 is made up of 14 amino acids. The V gene lost 2 bases and the J gene lost 8 bases, with 12 bases spanning the gap. Written as DNA, the CDR3 is TGTGCCAGCAGTGAACTGTTCCAGGGGGAAAAACTGTTTTTT. Protein product: CASSELFQGEKLFF.

In this sample, this clonotype turned up many times. CDR3 in amino acids: CASSYSDRTYEQYF. The CDR3 bases are TGTGCCAGCAGTTACTCGGACAGAACCTACGAGCAGTACTTC. The rearrangement uses TRBV28 and TRBJ2-7; D possibly corresponds to TRBD1 (6 bases). With 4 bases removed from V and 2 bases from J, the gap between germline ends came to 12 bases. This CDR3 has 14 residues. CDR1 is MDHEN and CDR2 is SYDVKM in the germline V gene.

This clonotype appeared a few times. The CDR3 DNA is TGTGCCAGCAGCTTAATCCCCTGGGGAGCGGGAGGGCAAGAGACCCAGTACTTC. Translation gives CASSLIPWGAGGQETQYF. The rearrangement links TRBV11-2 to TRBJ2-5; 10 positions agree with TRBD2. This CDR3 has 18 residues. Trimming took 2 bases from V and 2 from J; bases not matched to a gene: 11. The germline CDR1 and CDR2 sequences are SGHAT and FQNNGV.

The gene calls are TRBV27 and TRBJ2-7, with D perhaps being TRBD1 or TRBD2 (5 bases each). Germline CDR1 reads MNHEY; CDR2 reads SMNVEV (reference sequence). CDR3 length equals 15 residues. Trimming took 3 bases from V and 0 from J, leaving 12 bases between them. The CDR3 DNA reads as TGTGCCAGCAGTTTTAGGGACGGAACCTCCTACGAGCAGTACTTC. It yields the protein CASSFRDGTSYEQYF.

The sample holds a few counts of this clonotype. The V call is TRBV2, the J call TRBJ2-7; unclear D gene. Germline V lookup: CDR1 SNHLY, CDR2 FYNNEI. The CDR3 is 12 amino acids. V lost 3 bases and J lost 5, with 8 bases in between. The CDR3 nucleotides read TGTGCCAGCAGTGAGTTTGGCGACGAGCAGTACTTC. Protein: CASSEFGDEQYF.

A few counts support this clonotype. The chain carries TRBV10-3 and TRBJ2-3; tentatively, D is TRBD2 (6 bases). The germline V gene encodes CDR1 ENHRY and CDR2 SYGVKD. The CDR3 loop spans 14 amino acids. V shed 6 bases and J shed 5 bases, with 15 bases lying between them. CDR3 DNA: TGTGCCATCAGGCCTCAGGGCGGGGAAGATACGCAGTATTTT. Translating it yields CAIRPQGGEDTQYF.

This chain uses TRBV3-1 with TRBJ1-3; 10 nucleotides line up with TRBD1. Unmatched junction bases numbered 4, after V lost 5 bases and J lost 6 bases. There are 14 residues in the CDR3. Germline CDR1 LGHDT, CDR2 YNNKEL (reference sequence). CDR3 protein: CASSFGQGENTIYF. The CDR3 DNA is TGTGCCAGCAGCTTTGGACAGGGGGAAAACACCATATATTTT.

This chain uses TRBV12-3 or TRBV12-4 with TRBJ2-1; D gene ambiguous. The V end lost 5 bases, the J end lost 0 bases, and 5 bases lay between the germline ends. The CDR3 contains 13 residues. The CDR3 is CASSESSYNEQFF. The CDR3 bases are TGTGCCAGCAGTGAGAGCTCCTACAATGAGCAGTTCTTC.

This sequence joins TRBV24-1 and TRBJ2-1; 7 nucleotides line up with TRBD2. Germline CDR1 and CDR2: KGHDR and SFDVKD. J lost 2 bases, V lost 4 bases, and 7 bases had no gene match. The CDR3 is made up of 16 amino acids. The CDR3 region has the DNA TGTGCCACCAGTGAGCGTACTAGCGTAACCTACAATGAGCAGTTCTTC. Translating it yields CATSERTSVTYNEQFF.

The chain combines TRBV3-1 with TRBJ2-2; D call uncertain. The CDR3 contains 15 residues. CDR1 is LGHDT and CDR2 is YNNKEL in the germline V gene (reference sequence). The V end was cut by 3 bases, the J end by 5 bases, with 13 bases between. CDR3 nucleotide sequence: TGTGCCAGCAGCCATACTGGGAAATCAACCGGGGAGCTGTTTTTT. Its translation is CASSHTGKSTGELFF.

The rearrangement uses TRBV7-2 and TRBJ2-5; D is unresolved. This CDR3 contains 14 residues. Trimming removed 0 bases from V and 2 bases from J, with 7 bases in between. In germline, CDR1 is SGHTA, CDR2 FQGNSA. The CDR3 loop is CASSLAGQQETQYF. The CDR3 region has the DNA TGTGCCAGCAGCTTAGCCGGGCAGCAAGAGACCCAGTACTTC.

This chain links TRBV15 with TRBJ2-7, with 9 bases aligning to TRBD1. Trimming took 3 bases from V and 3 from J; bases not matched to a gene: 6. CDR1 and CDR2 (germline): LNHNV, YYDKDF (reference sequence). The CDR3 runs to 15 residues. CDR3 region: CATSREQGAVYEQYF. CDR3 DNA sequence: TGTGCCACCAGCAGGGAACAGGGGGCCGTCTACGAGCAGTACTTC.

This clonotype was found a few times. V usage is TRBV7-3 and J usage is TRBJ2-2; the match to TRBD2 covers 13 bases. The CDR3 extends over 16 amino acids. Looked up from germline, CDR1 is SGHTA and CDR2 is FQGTGA. Unmatched junction bases numbered 10, after V lost 5 bases and J lost 10 bases. Written as DNA, the CDR3 is TGTGCCAGCAGCCCCCAACTAGCGGGAGGGCCTGTGGAGCTGTTTTTT. Translating it yields CASSPQLAGGPVELFF.

This clonotype was detected a few times. This chain links TRBV6-1 with TRBJ2-5; 10 bases map to TRBD2. This CDR3 is 15 amino acids long. CDR1 is MNHNS and CDR2 is SASEGT in the germline V gene. V lost 5 bases, J lost 5 bases, and 8 bases stayed unmatched. This chain's CDR3 is CASSPLAGAMETQYF. The CDR3, as DNA: TGTGCCAGCAGTCCCCTAGCGGGGGCCATGGAGACCCAGTACTTC.